The clone carrying this T cell receptor beta chain has more than one count but fewer than ten. These data originate in a study of identical twins. cDNA carried unique molecular identifiers, and a universal primer site was added by template switching. TCRdb used MiXCR to reprocess the 5' RACE reads, holding one entry per CDR3 protein. The sample records fewer than 800,000 distinct CDR3 sequences, around 7.5% being singletons. Germline CDR1 is SGHTA and CDR2 is FQGNSA. The ends were cut back, 1 base at V and 4 bases at J, with 13 bases in the middle. The CDR3 totals 16 residues. These sequences were also reported in another study, on yellow fever vaccine responses in identical twins.

V gene TRBV7-2 combines with J gene TRBJ2-2, with D perhaps TRBD1 or TRBD2 (6 bases each). The receptor comes from a woman between 18 and 30 years old in good health. The sample comprised PBMCs. The CDR3 nucleotides are TGTGCCAGCAGCTTAGTTGGGGGGCCAGGCACCGGGGAGCTGTTTTTT. Translation gives CASSLVGGPGTGELFF.